Listed here are 8 T cell receptor beta chains from one sample, sequenced in a study of breast tumors, draining lymph nodes, adjacent tissues. MiXCR, run by TCRdb on the multiplex PCR reads, gives a single entry per CDR3 protein. The sample has fewer than 80,000 distinct CDR3 sequences; roughly 44% are singletons. What was sequenced was breast tumor tissue. Receptors originate from a female donor with breast cancer. Some clones in this sample may be carry-over from other donors' samples.

CDR3 coding DNA: TGTGCCAGCAGCGGGGAAAACAGGGATGGCTACACCGGGGAGCTGTTTTTT. Protein sequence: CASSGENRDGYTGELFF. The gene calls are TRBV9 and TRBJ2-2, with a weak D call TRBD1 (6 bases). V was pared by 3 bases and J by 3 bases, with 18 bases between. The germline CDR1 and CDR2 sequences are SGDLS and YYNGEE. The CDR3 is made up of 17 amino acids.

The chain is built from TRBV2 and TRBJ1-2; 10 bases agree with TRBD1. Looked up from germline, CDR1 is SNHLY and CDR2 is FYNNEI. V gave up 4 bases and J gave up 2 bases; unmatched junction bases: 10. The CDR3 spans 17 residues. The CDR3 is CASSGGTGVPLNYGYTF. CDR3 sequence (DNA): TGTGCCAGCAGTGGAGGGACAGGGGTCCCCTTGAACTATGGCTACACCTTC.

This clonotype was seen ten or more times. This could be a read error, since a much larger clone is one nucleotide away. The rearrangement links TRBV11-3 to TRBJ2-5, with 11 bases identical to TRBD1. The CDR3 is 15 residues long. Germline V CDR1 and CDR2: SGHNT, YENEEA. The ends lost 3 bases at V and 1 base at J; junction bases unmatched: 1. DNA for the CDR3: TGTGCCAGCAGCTTGGACAGGGGGCCCCAAGAGACCCAGTACTTC. This sequence encodes CASSLDRGPQETQYF.

For this clonotype: One junction end does not reproduce the germline sequence, and a read error may be involved. The chain employs TRBV10-3 and TRBJ1-4; 7 nucleotides match TRBD1. This CDR3 has 14 amino acids. Germline CDR1 and CDR2: ENHRY and SYGVKD. In nucleotides, the CDR3 is TGTGCCATCAGACCGGGACAGCAAAATGAGAAACTGTCTTTT. It translates to CAIRPGQQNEKLSF.

This clonotype was picked up many times. This chain uses TRBV27 with TRBJ2-1; 7 bases map to TRBD2. Germline CDR1 and CDR2: MNHEY and SMNVEV (reference sequence). The junction had 10 bases not matched to a gene; V was cut back by 1 base and J by 10 bases. This CDR3 has 15 residues. The CDR3 DNA reads TGTGCCAGCAGTTTATTAGCGGGCCAGGCGGGGGAGCAGTTCTTC. Its translation: CASSLLAGQAGEQFF.

The table lists this clonotype with a count of one. The chain links TRBV11-1 to TRBJ2-2; 12 bases fit TRBD2. V was clipped by 3 bases and J by 4 bases; unmatched bases: 0. Looked up from germline, CDR1 is SGHAT and CDR2 is FQDESV (reference sequence). The CDR3 extends over 15 amino acids. CDR3 in amino acids: CASSLTSGSTGELFF. CDR3 DNA: TGTGCCAGCAGCTTGACTAGCGGGAGCACCGGGGAGCTGTTTTTT.

This clonotype showed up many times. An end of the junction does not agree with germline; a read error may underlie this. The DNA of the CDR3 is TGTGCCAGCAGTCACTCGGCGTTAGGAGGCTACACCTTC. Translated: CASSHSALGGYTF. The chain couples TRBV6-5 to TRBJ1-2, with D hard to call. The germline gives CDR1 MNHEY, CDR2 SVGAGI. This CDR3 is built from 13 residues.

This clonotype occurred many times. J is TRBJ1-2 and V is TRBV7-2; perhaps TRBD1 as D (5 bases). Trimming pared 5 bases from V and 1 base from J, leaving 20 bases between. The length of the CDR3 is 17 residues. In germline, CDR1 is SGHTA, CDR2 FQGNSA. CDR3 sequence (DNA): TGTGCCAGCAGCCCGAGCGAGACAGCTATAATTAACTATGGCTACACCTTC. Protein sequence: CASSPSETAIINYGYTF.